The present T cell receptor (beta chain) was sequenced within a study of cytotoxic CD8 clonotypes in ibrutinib-treated CLL (dated by TCRdb to about 2021). Describing the broader study: The cohort included roughly 15 treatment-naive and fewer than 12 relapsed/refractory patients; roughly 17 were IGHV unmutated. All remission and progressive disease samples were collected while patients were still receiving ibrutinib. The response samples were drawn at a median of roughly eleven months into treatment, with a range of roughly 6 to 36 months. Of the approximately 87 people in the trial, 26 had longitudinal samples available. Samples averaged roughly 280,000 productive templates and around 91,000 productive rearrangements. Partial responses were observed in approximately 24 patients and complete responses in 2; after a median follow-up of 68 months, remission was maintained in 15 or so patients and progression was observed in roughly 12. Cryopreserved peripheral blood mononuclear cells were obtained before treatment, at response, and at either sustained remission or disease progression. General study outcomes and caveats: Sampling times were not matched between patients in sustained remission and patients whose disease was progressing, and lymph node repertoires were not examined. Baseline clonality exceeded that of age-matched healthy donors and correlated strongly with circulating CD8+ T-cell counts. Public clonotypes were rare and either shrank or stayed stable during treatment, and the rise in clonality at ibrutinib response reflected expansion of private clonotypes. An increase in clonality was observed at ibrutinib response, with clonality remaining stable during sustained remission and falling back toward baseline at progression.

The CDR3 covers 19 residues, taking in both the cysteine and the phenylalanine. The retained sequence is limited to the CDR3, 57 bases, with the frame set at the first base. V trim: 0 bases; J trim: 5 bases; unmatched bases: 18. From the germline V gene (reference sequence), CDR1 is GTSNPN and CDR2 is SVGIG. With respect to this clone: Its target antigen remains unknown. One base away there is no much larger clone; base qualities are not given.

A MiSeq instrument was used for deep resolution sequencing, which targeted depths ranging from 1 in 1 million up to 1 in 200,000 T cells, with coverage averaging 10x for each clonotype. TCR beta libraries were generated with the immunoSEQ hsTCRB Kit. As for how the authors treated the data: Data were analyzed with ImmunoSEQ Data Assistant and ImmunoSEQ Analyzer, with V, D and J genes assigned per IMGT definitions. Clonality, which ranges from 0 to 1, was calculated by subtracting the normalized Shannon entropy of productive rearrangement frequencies from one. Public clonotype analysis was restricted to overrepresented clonotypes comprising at least 0.05% of each patient's repertoire. About twelve age-matched healthy donor repertoires from immuneACCESS were used as controls for clonality. TCRdb mirrors the immuneACCESS table, restricted to in-frame sequences. Some clones are absent from its copies; in checked studies, under half trace to an unresolved V gene, and the reason for the others is unknown. For V, J and clone size, that table is used; D and trimming come from the DNA. The sample table shows approximately 67,000 clones, and over 75% are seen once. Roughly 7.7% of the sample lies in the top ten.

Taken with the paper, the label for time point translates to: progressive disease on ibrutinib. Roughly 2 micrograms of genomic DNA were extracted from cryopreserved PBMCs for TCR beta library preparation. High-throughput TCR beta sequencing was performed on longitudinal blood samples from CLL patients receiving ibrutinib monotherapy. Patients were enrolled in a phase 2 open-label single-center ibrutinib monotherapy trial. The sequenced sample was PBMCs, obtained at disease progression, from a patient treated with ibrutinib. The receptor was derived from a human donor with chronic lymphocytic leukemia. Recombination joined TRBV30 with TRBJ1-2, with 10 bases aligning to TRBD1. The bases are TGTGCCTGGAGTGTAAAGATTGGGGACAGGGGACCTTCAGGGTATGGCTACACCTTC. Its protein reads: CAWSVKIGDRGPSGYGYTF. This CDR3, with the reference TRBV30 and TRBJ1-2 proteins standing in past its ends, gives the full variable domain SQTIHQWPATLVQPVGSPLSLECTVEGTSNPNLYWYRQAAGRGLQLLFYSVGIGQISSEVPQNLSASRPQDRQFILSSKKLLLSDSGFYLCAWSVKIGDRGPSGYGYTFGSGTRLTVV.